This T cell receptor beta chain originates from a study of control samples from healthy donors and cancer patients. The method was immunoSEQ multiplex PCR; TCRdb's version includes in-frame clones alone and lacks a portion of them. The sample holds 400,000 to 500,000 clones, 75% to 95% seen once. Germline CDR1 reads SGDLS; CDR2 reads YYNGEE. The CDR3 consists of 16 residues. The V and J ends lost 3 bases and 1 base respectively, with 16 bases between them. The receptor comes from a middle-aged man with head and neck cancer. The chain combines TRBV9 with TRBJ2-5; a weak D match, TRBD2 (6 bases). The sequenced sample was PBMCs. This chain's CDR3 is CASSAFRGTLQETQYF. The CDR3, as DNA: TGTGCCAGCAGCGCATTCCGGGGGACCCTCCAAGAGACCCAGTACTTC.